This T cell receptor beta chain was captured in a study of blood T cells in healthy people across ages. Healthy individuals of Caucasian origin from Russia, aged about 6 to 95, served as donors. Germline loops: CDR1 SQVTM, CDR2 ANQGSEA. This CDR3 region has 14 residues. Unmatched junction bases numbered 12, after V lost 7 bases and J lost 5 bases. Primed by a sample-barcoded 5' primer and a J-beta primer mix, a second PCR proceeded for about 6 to 12 cycles. MiXCR, run by TCRdb on the 5' RACE reads, gives a single entry per CDR3 protein. The profile shows about 1.6 million distinct CDR3 sequences, roughly 32% of them singletons.

Material for sequencing was blood. This clonotype was sampled from a young woman in good health. V and J are TRBV29-1 and TRBJ1-2, with 8 bases identical to TRBD1. CDR3 region: CSARALDRGYGYTF. The DNA for the CDR3 is TGCAGCGCCCGCGCCCTTGACAGGGGATATGGCTACACCTTC. The full variable domain, with the rest looked up from reference TRBV29-1 and TRBJ1-2, is SAVISQKPSRDICQRGTSLTIQCQVDSQVTMMFWYRQQPGQSLTLIATANQGSEATYESGFVIDKFPISRPNLTFSTLTVSNMSPEDSSIYLCSARALDRGYGYTFGSGTRLTVV.